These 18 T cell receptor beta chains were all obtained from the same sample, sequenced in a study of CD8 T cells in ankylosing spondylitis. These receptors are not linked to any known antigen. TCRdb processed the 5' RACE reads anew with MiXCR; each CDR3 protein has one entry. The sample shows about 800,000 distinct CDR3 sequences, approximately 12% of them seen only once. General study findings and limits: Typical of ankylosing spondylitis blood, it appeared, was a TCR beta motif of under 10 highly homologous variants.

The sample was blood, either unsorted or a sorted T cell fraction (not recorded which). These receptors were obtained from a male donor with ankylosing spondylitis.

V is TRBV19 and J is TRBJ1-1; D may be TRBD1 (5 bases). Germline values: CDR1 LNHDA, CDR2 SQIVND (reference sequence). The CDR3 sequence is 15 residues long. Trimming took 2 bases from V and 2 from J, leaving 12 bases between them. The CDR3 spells CASSINSGGNTEAFF. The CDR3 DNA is TGTGCCAGTAGTATAAATTCGGGGGGAAACACTGAAGCTTTCTTT.

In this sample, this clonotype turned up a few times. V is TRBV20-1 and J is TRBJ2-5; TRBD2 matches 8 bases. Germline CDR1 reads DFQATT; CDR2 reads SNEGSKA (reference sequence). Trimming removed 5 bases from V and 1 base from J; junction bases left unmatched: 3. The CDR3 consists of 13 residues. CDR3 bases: TGCAGTGCTGCTACTAGCGGCCAAGAGACCCAGTACTTC. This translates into CSAATSGQETQYF.

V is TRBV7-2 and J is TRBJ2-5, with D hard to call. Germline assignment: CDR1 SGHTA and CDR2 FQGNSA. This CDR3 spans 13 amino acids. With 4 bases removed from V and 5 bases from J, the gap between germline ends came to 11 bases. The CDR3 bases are TGTGCCAGCAGCTCCTGGTTCCGGGAGACCCAGTACTTC. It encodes CASSSWFRETQYF. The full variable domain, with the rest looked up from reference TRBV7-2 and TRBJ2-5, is GAGVSQSPSNKVTEKGKDVELRCDPISGHTALYWYRQSLGQGLEFLIYFQGNSAPDKSGLPSDRFSAERTGGSVSTLTIQRTQQEDSAVYLCASSSWFRETQYFGPGTRLLVL.

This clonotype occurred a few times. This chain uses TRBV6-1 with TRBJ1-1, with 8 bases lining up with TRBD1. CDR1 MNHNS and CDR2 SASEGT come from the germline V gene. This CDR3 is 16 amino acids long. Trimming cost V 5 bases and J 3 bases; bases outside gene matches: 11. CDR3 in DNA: TGTGCCAGCAGTCCCCATGGACAGGGTGAATACACTGAAGCTTTCTTT. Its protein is CASSPHGQGEYTEAFF.

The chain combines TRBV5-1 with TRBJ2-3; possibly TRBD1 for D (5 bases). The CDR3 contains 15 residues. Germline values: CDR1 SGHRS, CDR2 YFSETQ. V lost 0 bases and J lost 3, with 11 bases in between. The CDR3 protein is CASSLVGVETDTQYF. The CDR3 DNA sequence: TGCGCCAGCAGCTTGGTAGGGGTGGAGACAGATACGCAGTATTTT. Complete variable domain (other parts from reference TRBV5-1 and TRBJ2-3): KAGVTQTPRYLIKTRGQQVTLSCSPISGHRSVSWYQQTPGQGLQFLFEYFSETQRNKGNFPGRFSGRQFSNSRSEMNVSTLELGDSALYLCASSLVGVETDTQYFGPGTRLTVL.

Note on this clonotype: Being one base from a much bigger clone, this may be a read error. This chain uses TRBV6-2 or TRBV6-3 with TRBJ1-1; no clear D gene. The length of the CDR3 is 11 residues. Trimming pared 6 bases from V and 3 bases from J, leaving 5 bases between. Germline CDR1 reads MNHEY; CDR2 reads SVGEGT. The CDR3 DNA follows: TGTGCCAGCAGCTCACACACTGAAGCTTTCTTT. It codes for CASSSHTEAFF.

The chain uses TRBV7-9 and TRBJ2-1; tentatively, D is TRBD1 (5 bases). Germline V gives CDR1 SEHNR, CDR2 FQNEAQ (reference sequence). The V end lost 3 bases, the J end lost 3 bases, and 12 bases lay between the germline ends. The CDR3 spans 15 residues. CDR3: CASSFSAGNYNEQFF. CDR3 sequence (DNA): TGTGCCAGCAGCTTTTCGGCAGGGAACTACAATGAGCAGTTCTTC.

Here the CDR3 DNA reads TGTGCCAGCAGCCGGATCGGGGGGAATGGCTACACCTTC. This codes for CASSRIGGNGYTF. The chain carries TRBV7-3 and TRBJ1-2; the D gene is possibly TRBD1 (5 bases). Per the germline V gene, CDR1 is SGHTA and CDR2 is FQGTGA. This CDR3 is built from 13 residues. Trimming removed 5 bases from V and 6 bases from J, with 13 bases in between.

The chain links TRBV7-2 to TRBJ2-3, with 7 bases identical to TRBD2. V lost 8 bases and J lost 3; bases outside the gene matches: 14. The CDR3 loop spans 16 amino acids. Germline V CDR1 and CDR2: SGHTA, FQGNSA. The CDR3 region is CASRPHLPGGTDTQYF. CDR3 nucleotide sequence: TGTGCCAGCCGACCCCATCTCCCGGGAGGAACAGATACGCAGTATTTT.

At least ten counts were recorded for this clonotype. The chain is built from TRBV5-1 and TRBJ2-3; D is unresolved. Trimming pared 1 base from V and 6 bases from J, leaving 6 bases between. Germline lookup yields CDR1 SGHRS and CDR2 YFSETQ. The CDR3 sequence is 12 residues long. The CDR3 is CASSLNVDTQYF. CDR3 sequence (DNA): TGCGCCAGCAGCTTGAACGTGGATACGCAGTATTTT. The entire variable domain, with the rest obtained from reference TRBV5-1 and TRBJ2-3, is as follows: KAGVTQTPRYLIKTRGQQVTLSCSPISGHRSVSWYQQTPGQGLQFLFEYFSETQRNKGNFPGRFSGRQFSNSRSEMNVSTLELGDSALYLCASSLNVDTQYFGPGTRLTVL.

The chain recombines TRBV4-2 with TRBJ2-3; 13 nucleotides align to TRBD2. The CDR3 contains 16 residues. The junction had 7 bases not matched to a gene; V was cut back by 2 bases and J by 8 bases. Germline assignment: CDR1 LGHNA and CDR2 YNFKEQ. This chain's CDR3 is CASSQTSGGVKGTQYF. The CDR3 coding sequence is TGTGCCAGCAGCCAAACTAGCGGGGGGGTCAAAGGTACGCAGTATTTT.

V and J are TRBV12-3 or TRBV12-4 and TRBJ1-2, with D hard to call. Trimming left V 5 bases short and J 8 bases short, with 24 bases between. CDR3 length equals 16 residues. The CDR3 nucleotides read TGTGCCAGCAGTCCCCGGTTTCTGGGCGGGGTGAGAGGCTACACCTTC. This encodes CASSPRFLGGVRGYTF.

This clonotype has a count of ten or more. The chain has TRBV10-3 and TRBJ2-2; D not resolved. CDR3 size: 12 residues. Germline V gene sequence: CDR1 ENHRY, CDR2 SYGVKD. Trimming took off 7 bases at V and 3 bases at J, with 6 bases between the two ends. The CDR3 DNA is TGTGCCATCAAAGTAGACACCGGGGAGCTGTTTTTT. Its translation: CAIKVDTGELFF.

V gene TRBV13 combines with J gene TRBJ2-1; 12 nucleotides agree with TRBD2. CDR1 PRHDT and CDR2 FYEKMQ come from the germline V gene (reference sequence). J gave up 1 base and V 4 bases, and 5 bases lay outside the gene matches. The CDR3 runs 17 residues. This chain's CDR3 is CASSSSTSGGSYNEQFF. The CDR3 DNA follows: TGTGCCAGCAGCTCATCAACTAGCGGGGGGTCCTACAATGAGCAGTTCTTC. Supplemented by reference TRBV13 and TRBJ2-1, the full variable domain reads AAGVIQSPRHLIKEKRETATLKCYPIPRHDTVYWYQQGPGQDPQFLISFYEKMQSDKGSIPDRFSAQQFSDYHSELNMSSLELGDSALYFCASSSSTSGGSYNEQFFGPGTRLTVL.

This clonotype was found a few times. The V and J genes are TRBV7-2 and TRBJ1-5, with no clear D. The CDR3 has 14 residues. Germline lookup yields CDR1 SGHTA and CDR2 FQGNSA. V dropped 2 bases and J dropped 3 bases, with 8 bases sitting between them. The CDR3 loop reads CASSLQPLNQPQHF. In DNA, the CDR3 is TGTGCCAGCAGCTTACAACCGCTCAATCAGCCCCAGCATTTT.

DNA of the CDR3: TGTGCCAGCAGTCTCCCTTCGGGACAGGGCGTAACTGAAGCTTTCTTT. This gives the protein CASSLPSGQGVTEAFF. This chain links TRBV28 with TRBJ1-1; 9 bases are shared with TRBD1. This CDR3 is 16 amino acids long. Per germline, CDR1 MDHEN and CDR2 SYDVKM. J gave up 5 bases and V 5 bases, and 12 bases lay outside the gene matches.

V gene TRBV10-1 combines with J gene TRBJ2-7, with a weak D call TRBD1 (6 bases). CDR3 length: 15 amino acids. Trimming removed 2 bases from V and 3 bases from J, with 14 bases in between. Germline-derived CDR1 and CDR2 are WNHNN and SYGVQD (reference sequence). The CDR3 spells CASSENPGVRYEQYF. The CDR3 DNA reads TGCGCCAGCAGTGAGAACCCAGGGGTTCGCTACGAGCAGTACTTC.

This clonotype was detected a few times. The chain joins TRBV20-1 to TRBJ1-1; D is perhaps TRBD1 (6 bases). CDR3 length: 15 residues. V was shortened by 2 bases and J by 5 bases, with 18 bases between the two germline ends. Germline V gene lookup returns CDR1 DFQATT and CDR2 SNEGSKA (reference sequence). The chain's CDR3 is CSARRTQGPGTEAFF. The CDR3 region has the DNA TGCAGTGCTAGACGGACACAGGGTCCTGGGACTGAAGCTTTCTTT.